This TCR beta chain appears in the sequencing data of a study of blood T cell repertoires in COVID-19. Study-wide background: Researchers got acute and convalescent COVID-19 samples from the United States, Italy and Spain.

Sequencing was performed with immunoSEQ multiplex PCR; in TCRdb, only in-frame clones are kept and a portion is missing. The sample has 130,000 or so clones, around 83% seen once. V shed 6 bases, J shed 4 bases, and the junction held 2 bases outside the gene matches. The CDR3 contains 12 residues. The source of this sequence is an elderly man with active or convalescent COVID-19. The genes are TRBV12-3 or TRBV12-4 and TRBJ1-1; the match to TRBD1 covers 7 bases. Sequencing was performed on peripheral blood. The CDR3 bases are TGTGCCAGCAGCGGGACAGCCACTGAAGCTTTCTTT. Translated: CASSGTATEAFF.